Following are 10 T cell receptor beta chains from one sample sequenced in a study of blood T cell repertoires in COVID-19. Assay used: immunoSEQ multiplex PCR; TCRdb lists only in-frame clones, some missing. The table lists about 60,000 clones, about 90% of them singletons. Source material: peripheral blood. The receptors stem from a human donor with active COVID-19. The donor label of this sample is uncertain.

V is TRBV19 and J is TRBJ2-3; 8 bases fit TRBD2. The CDR3 is made up of 16 amino acids. The germline gives CDR1 LNHDA, CDR2 SQIVND (reference sequence). V was clipped by 1 base and J by 3 bases; unmatched bases: 6. The CDR3 reads CASSIVAGGPTDTQYF. The CDR3 DNA reads as TGTGCCAGTAGTATAGTTGCGGGGGGCCCTACAGATACGCAGTATTTT.

The J gene is TRBJ2-1, the V gene TRBV19, with D tentatively TRBD2 (5 bases). Germline V gene lookup returns CDR1 LNHDA and CDR2 SQIVND (reference sequence). CDR3 size: 16 residues. Trimming removed 5 bases at V and 2 bases at J, with 16 bases between. CDR3: CASSGQAGVPYNEQFF. CDR3 nucleotide sequence: TGTGCCAGTAGTGGGCAGGCGGGTGTGCCCTACAATGAGCAGTTCTTC.

The chain joins TRBV7-8 to TRBJ2-3; 7 positions match TRBD2. Germline CDR1 reads SGHVS; CDR2 reads FQNEAQ. V lost 2 bases to trimming and J lost 4 bases; unmatched junction nucleotides: 3. The CDR3 has 14 residues. Here the CDR3 DNA reads TGTGCCAGCAGCTTAAGGAGCGGGGCAGATACGCAGTATTTT. Encoded protein: CASSLRSGADTQYF.

The chain couples TRBV5-1 to TRBJ1-2, with 12 bases aligning to TRBD1. Looked up from germline, CDR1 is SGHRS and CDR2 is YFSETQ. V lost 5 bases, J lost 4 bases, and 12 bases stayed unmatched. This CDR3 is built from 17 residues. The CDR3, as DNA: TGCGCCAGCAGACCGGGGACAGGGGGCGTAAGGGGCTATGGCTACACCTTC. This encodes CASRPGTGGVRGYGYTF.

The chain combines TRBV5-4 with TRBJ2-1, with 16 bases identical to TRBD2. This CDR3 has 17 amino acids. Germline trimming cut 5 bases from V and 10 bases from J; bases unmatched to any gene: 12. The germline gives CDR1 SGHNT, CDR2 YYREEE (reference sequence). Here the CDR3 DNA reads TGTGCCAGCAGTCCGGGACTAGCGGGAGGGGGTGTTTGGGAGCAGTTCTTC. It is translated as CASSPGLAGGGVWEQFF.

The chain is built from TRBV24-1 and TRBJ2-2; maybe TRBD1 (5 bases). CDR3 length: 13 amino acids. CDR1 and CDR2 (germline): KGHDR, SFDVKD. V lost 4 bases to trimming and J lost 5 bases, with 7 bases between them. DNA of the CDR3: TGTGCCACCAGTGAAACAGGTACCGGGGAGCTGTTTTTT. Its translation: CATSETGTGELFF.

This chain links TRBV11-2 with TRBJ2-3; weak D call: TRBD1 (5 bases). Germline-derived CDR1 and CDR2 are SGHAT and FQNNGV. This CDR3 has 14 residues. The V and J ends lost 2 bases and 4 bases respectively, with 10 bases between them. Written as DNA, the CDR3 is TGTGCCAGCAGCTTACCAGGGTTTTCAGATACGCAGTATTTT. Its protein is CASSLPGFSDTQYF.

The CDR3 bases are TGTGCCAGCAGCGTAGCAGTAGCGGGGGCCTACAATGAGCAGTTCTTC. This gives the protein CASSVAVAGAYNEQFF. The chain has TRBV9 and TRBJ2-1; TRBD2 matches at 9 bases. The J segment lost 2 bases and the V segment lost 0 bases, leaving 3 bases of the junction unmatched. The CDR3 contains 16 residues. Per the germline V gene, CDR1 is SGDLS and CDR2 is YYNGEE.

This clone was observed once. DNA for the CDR3: TGTGCCAGCAGCCGGGACAGGGCAGGCATTAATTCACCCCTCCACTTT. Its translation: CASSRDRAGINSPLHF. The V call is TRBV7-9, the J call TRBJ1-6; 9 nucleotides align to TRBD1. The CDR3 sequence is 16 residues long. Trimming cost V 5 bases and J 6 bases; bases outside gene matches: 8. Germline V gene data show CDR1 as SEHNR and CDR2 as FQNEAQ (reference sequence). The complete variable domain, with remaining parts taken from reference TRBV7-9 and TRBJ1-6, reads DTGVSQNPRHKITKRGQNVTFRCDPISEHNRLYWYRQTLGQGPEFLTYFQNEAQLEKSRLLSDRFSAERPKGSFSTLEIQRTEQGDSAMYLCASSRDRAGINSPLHFGNGTRLTVT.

The chain has TRBV6-5 and TRBJ1-1; possible D gene TRBD1, 5 bases. Deletions cut 7 bases from V and 9 bases from J, with 21 bases between. The CDR3 has 14 residues. From germline, CDR1 is MNHEY and CDR2 SVGAGI. The CDR3 sequence: CASTSTEHKGKAFF. The CDR3 coding sequence is TGTGCCAGCACTTCGACAGAACACAAGGGAAAAGCTTTCTTT.